The 3 T cell receptor beta chains in this list originate from one sample, sequenced in a study of blood T cell repertoires in COVID-19. Using immunoSEQ multiplex PCR, the repertoire was profiled, and TCRdb retains in-frame clones only, with some absent. This table has about 310,000 clones, roughly 86% appearing once. Sequenced: PBMCs or T cells enriched from blood (not recorded which). All receptors derive from a woman aged 18 to 35 who had recovered from COVID-19.

V usage is TRBV9 and J usage is TRBJ1-1; 11 bases line up with TRBD1. V was pared by 0 bases and J by 4 bases, with 17 bases of the junction left unmatched. Germline lookup yields CDR1 SGDLS and CDR2 YYNGEE. The CDR3 is 20 residues long. The CDR3 loop reads CASSVGGRSGQGALITEAFF. The CDR3 nucleotides are TGTGCCAGCAGCGTAGGAGGCAGGTCCGGACAGGGGGCCCTTATCACTGAAGCTTTCTTT.

This chain connects TRBV18 to TRBJ2-7; 9 bases are a match to TRBD1. The germline gives CDR1 KGHSH, CDR2 LQKENI. This CDR3 region has 16 residues. With 6 bases clipped from V and 3 bases from J, the junction kept 12 bases outside the gene matches. The CDR3 sequence is CASSLQTGTGSYEQYF. Here the CDR3 DNA reads TGTGCCAGCTCCCTTCAAACCGGGACAGGGAGCTACGAGCAGTACTTC.

This rearrangement joins TRBV9 to TRBJ1-2; TRBD1 matches 7 bases. The V and J ends lost 3 bases and 1 base, in that order; junction bases with no gene match: 6. CDR1 SGDLS and CDR2 YYNGEE come from the germline V gene. The CDR3 has 15 amino acids. The CDR3 is CASSGGQPLNYGYTF. CDR3 DNA sequence: TGTGCCAGCAGCGGGGGACAGCCTCTTAACTATGGCTACACCTTC. The variable domain in full, completed from reference TRBV9 and TRBJ1-2, reads DSGVTQTPKHLITATGQRVTLRCSPRSGDLSVYWYQQSLDQGLQFLIQYYNGEERAKGNILERFSAQQFPDLHSELNLSSLELGDSALYFCASSGGQPLNYGYTFGSGTRLTVV.